This T cell receptor (beta chain) was recovered during a study of CD8+ T cells in alopecia areata listed by TCRdb under 2018. With respect to the entire study: The treated patients, all with moderate-to-severe alopecia areata, were enrolled in an open-label pilot trial of oral tofacitinib given at 5 to 10 mg twice daily. Tofacitinib was given for 6 to 18 months, followed by 6 months of follow-up off drug to assess delayed response and recurrence. In treated patients, disease severity was measured using the SALT score, which gives the percentage of scalp surface area affected. To study T cell clonal expansion in alopecia areata, the researchers applied high-throughput TCRbeta sequencing to both the C3H/HeJ mouse model and human patients. Scalp tissue and sorted CD4+ and CD8+ peripheral blood T cells from patchy and totalis/universalis alopecia areata patients and from healthy controls were covered by human TCRbeta sequencing. Biopsies were taken from tofacitinib-treated patients at baseline and again at 4 and 24 weeks into treatment, and several of those patients also had a later scalp biopsy. Clonality in the scalp was compared among normal scalp (n=4), patchy alopecia areata scalp (n=8), and alopecia totalis/universalis scalp (n=8). RNA was obtained with the PAXgene miRNA kit for fixed scalp, the miRNeasy kit for PBMCs, and the RNeasy kit for mouse skin. immunoSEQ multiplex PCR using 35 Vbeta forward primers and 13 Jbeta reverse primers was used to amplify TCRbeta CDR3 regions.

Points the paper makes about the study in general: Because the treated cohort was small and had only one nonresponder, larger studies are needed to examine links between baseline CD8+ expansion and response. Compared with mice, TCR sequences shared between patients were less clear, possibly partly because of HLA diversity across the patient population. With tofacitinib, both scalp clonality and the number of expanded CD8+ clones among the top 100 scalp clones went down significantly. Compared with normal scalp, lesional scalp, particularly in alopecia totalis/universalis, had higher clonality and more expanded CD8+ clones, which suggests antigenic drive. Scalp TCR repertoire analysis is complicated because resident alphabeta T cells in normal human skin are also sequenced, whereas mouse skin is dominated by gammadelta T cells. Many expanded lesional clones persisted in scalp and blood during tofacitinib treatment, which may partly explain relapse after stopping treatment.

Library creation used the immunoSEQ multiplex PCR assay. RNA was extracted from all samples and reverse transcribed into cDNA as template for TCR sequencing. SuperScript III was used for first-strand cDNA synthesis, primed with a 2:1 mix of oligo-dT and random hexamers. A synthetic immune receptor repertoire was used to gauge amplification bias, and whatever bias remained was removed computationally. In the authors' own workflow: Raw reads were preprocessed to remove errors, and CDR3 was defined according to IMGT conventions as the region from the conserved cysteine to phenylalanine. To get clonality, Shannon entropy was normalized by log2 of the number of productive unique TCRs and the result was subtracted from 1. Whether scalp clones were CD4 or CD8 was inferred by matching scalp TCRbeta sequences against CD4 and CD8 repertoires sorted from blood. Sourced from immuneACCESS, this table was stored by TCRdb with only in-frame sequences that have V and J called. A share of the clones is absent; for the studies checked, an unresolved V gene accounts for under half, and the remainder has no known explanation. Clone size and the V and J calls come from that table; the DNA yielded D and trimming. This sample is represented by tens of thousands of clones; approximately 70% of them were singletons. 17% of the sample goes to the ten largest clones.

On this clone: Its target antigen remains unknown. There are no base qualities to consult, and no much larger clone falls within one base.

Interpreted using the paper, the treatment or condition label stands for: oral pan-JAK inhibitor, 5-10 mg twice daily. Peripheral blood and lesional scalp punch biopsies were obtained from patients with alopecia areata. PBMCs were isolated by density centrifugation and stained for CD3, CD4 and CD8, and CD4+ and CD8+ T cells were sorted on a FACSAria. This clonotype was obtained from a human donor with alopecia areata. The sequenced sample was CD8+ T cells sorted from blood, obtained at roughly week 45, from a patient treated with tofacitinib.

The nucleotides are TGTGCCAGCAGCCACCCCCTGGGGGGCCAGCAGTTCTTC. It is translated as CASSHPLGGQQFF. The chain uses TRBV7-6 and TRBJ2-1; the D gene is tentatively TRBD1 or TRBD2, each matching 6 bases. Reading the germline V gene gives CDR1 SGHVS and CDR2 FNYEAQ. Trimming costs V 5 bases and J 11 bases, and their ends lie 16 bases apart. The CDR3 runs 13 residues from the cysteine to the phenylalanine. Only the CDR3 part of the read is kept: 39 bases, read in frame from the first base.